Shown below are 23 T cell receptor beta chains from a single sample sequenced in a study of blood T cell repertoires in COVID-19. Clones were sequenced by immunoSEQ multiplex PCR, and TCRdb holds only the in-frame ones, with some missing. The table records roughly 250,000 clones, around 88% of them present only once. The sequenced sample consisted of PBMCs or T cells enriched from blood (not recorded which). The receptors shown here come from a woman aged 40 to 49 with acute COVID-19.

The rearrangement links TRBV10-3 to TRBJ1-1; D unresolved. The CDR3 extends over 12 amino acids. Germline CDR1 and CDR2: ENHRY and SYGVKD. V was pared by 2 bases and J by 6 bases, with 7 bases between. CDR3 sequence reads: CAISEERAEAFF. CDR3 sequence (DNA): TGTGCCATCAGTGAGGAGAGAGCTGAAGCTTTCTTT.

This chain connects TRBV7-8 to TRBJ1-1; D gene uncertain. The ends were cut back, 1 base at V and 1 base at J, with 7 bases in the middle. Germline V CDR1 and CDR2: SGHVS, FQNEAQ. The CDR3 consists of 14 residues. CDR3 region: CASSLDSSNTEAFF. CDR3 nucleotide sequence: TGTGCCAGCAGCTTAGACTCCTCGAACACTGAAGCTTTCTTT.

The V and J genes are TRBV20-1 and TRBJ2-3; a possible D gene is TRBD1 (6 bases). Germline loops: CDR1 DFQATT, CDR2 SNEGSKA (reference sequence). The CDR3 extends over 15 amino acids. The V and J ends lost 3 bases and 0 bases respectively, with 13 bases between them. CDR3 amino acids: CSASRQASSTDTQYF. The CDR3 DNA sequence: TGCAGTGCTAGTCGACAGGCGTCAAGCACAGATACGCAGTATTTT.

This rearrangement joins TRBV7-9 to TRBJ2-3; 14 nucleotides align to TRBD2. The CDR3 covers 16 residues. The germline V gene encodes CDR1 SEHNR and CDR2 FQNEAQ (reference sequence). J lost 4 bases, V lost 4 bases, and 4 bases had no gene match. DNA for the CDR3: TGTGCCAGCAGCTGGGGACTAGCGGGAGTTGCAGATACGCAGTATTTT. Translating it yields CASSWGLAGVADTQYF.

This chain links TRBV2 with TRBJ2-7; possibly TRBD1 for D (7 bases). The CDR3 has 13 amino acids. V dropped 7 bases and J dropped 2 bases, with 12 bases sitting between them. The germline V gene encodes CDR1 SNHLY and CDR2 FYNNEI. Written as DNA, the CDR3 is TGTGCCAGCAATCAGGGGGAGGCCTACGAGCAGTACTTC. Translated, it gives CASNQGEAYEQYF.

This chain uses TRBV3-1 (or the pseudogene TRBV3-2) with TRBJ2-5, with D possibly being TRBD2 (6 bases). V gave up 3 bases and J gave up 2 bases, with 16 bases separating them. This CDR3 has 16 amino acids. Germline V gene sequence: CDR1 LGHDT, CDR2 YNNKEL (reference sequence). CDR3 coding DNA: TGTGCCAGCAGCCACCCCAGGGCTAGCGCGCAAGAGACCCAGTACTTC. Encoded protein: CASSHPRASAQETQYF.

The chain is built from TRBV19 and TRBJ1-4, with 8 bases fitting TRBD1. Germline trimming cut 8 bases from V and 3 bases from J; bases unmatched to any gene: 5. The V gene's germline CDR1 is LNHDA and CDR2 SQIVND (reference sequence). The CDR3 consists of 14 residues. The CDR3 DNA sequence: TGTGCCAGTGCGGACAGGGCAGCTAATGAAAAACTGTTTTTT. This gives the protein CASADRAANEKLFF.

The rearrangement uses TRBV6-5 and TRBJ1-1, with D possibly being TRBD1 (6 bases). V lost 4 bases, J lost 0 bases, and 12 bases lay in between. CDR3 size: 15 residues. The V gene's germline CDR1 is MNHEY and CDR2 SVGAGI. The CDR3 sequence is CASSFGGALNTEAFF. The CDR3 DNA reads TGTGCCAGCAGTTTCGGGGGGGCATTGAACACTGAAGCTTTCTTT.

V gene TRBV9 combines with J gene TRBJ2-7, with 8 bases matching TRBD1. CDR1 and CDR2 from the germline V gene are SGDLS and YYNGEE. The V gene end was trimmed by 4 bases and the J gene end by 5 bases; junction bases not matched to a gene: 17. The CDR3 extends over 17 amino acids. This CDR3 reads CASSPIPTGQGSHEQYF. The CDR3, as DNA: TGTGCCAGCAGCCCGATCCCAACTGGACAGGGTTCTCACGAGCAGTACTTC.

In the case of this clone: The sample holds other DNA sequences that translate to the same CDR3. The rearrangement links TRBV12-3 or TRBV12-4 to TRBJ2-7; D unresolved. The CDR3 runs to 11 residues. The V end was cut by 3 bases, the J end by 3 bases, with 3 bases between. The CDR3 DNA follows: TGTGCCAGCAGTTTTAGCTACGAGCAGTACTTC. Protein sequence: CASSFSYEQYF.

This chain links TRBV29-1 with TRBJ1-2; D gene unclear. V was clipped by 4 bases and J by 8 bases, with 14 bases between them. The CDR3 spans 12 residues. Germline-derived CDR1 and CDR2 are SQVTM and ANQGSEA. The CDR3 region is CSVADIQIGYTF. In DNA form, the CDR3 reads TGCAGCGTTGCCGACATTCAAATAGGCTACACCTTC.

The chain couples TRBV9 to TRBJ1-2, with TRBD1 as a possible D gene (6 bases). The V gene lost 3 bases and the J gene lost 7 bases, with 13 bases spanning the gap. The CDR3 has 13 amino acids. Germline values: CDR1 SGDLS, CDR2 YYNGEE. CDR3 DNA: TGTGCCAGCAGCGACGGGGGGGCGACTGGCTACACCTTC. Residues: CASSDGGATGYTF.

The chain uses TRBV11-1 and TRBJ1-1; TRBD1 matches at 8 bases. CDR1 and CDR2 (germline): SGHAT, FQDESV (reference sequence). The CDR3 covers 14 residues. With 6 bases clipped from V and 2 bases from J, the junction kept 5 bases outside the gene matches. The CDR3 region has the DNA TGTGCCAGCAGTAGACAGGGGAGCAACACTGAAGCTTTCTTT. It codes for CASSRQGSNTEAFF.

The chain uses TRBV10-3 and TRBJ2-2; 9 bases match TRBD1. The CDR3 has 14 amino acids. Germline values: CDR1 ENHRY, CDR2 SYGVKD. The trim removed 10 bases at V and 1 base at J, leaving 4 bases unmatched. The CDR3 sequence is CATGTGMNTGELFF. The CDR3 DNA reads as TGTGCCACAGGGACAGGGATGAACACCGGGGAGCTGTTTTTT.

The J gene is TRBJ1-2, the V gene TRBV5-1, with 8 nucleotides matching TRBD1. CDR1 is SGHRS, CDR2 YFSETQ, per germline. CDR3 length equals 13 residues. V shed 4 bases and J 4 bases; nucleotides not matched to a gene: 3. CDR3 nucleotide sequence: TGCGCCAGCAGCCCTGGGACAGGCTATGGCTACACCTTC. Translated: CASSPGTGYGYTF.

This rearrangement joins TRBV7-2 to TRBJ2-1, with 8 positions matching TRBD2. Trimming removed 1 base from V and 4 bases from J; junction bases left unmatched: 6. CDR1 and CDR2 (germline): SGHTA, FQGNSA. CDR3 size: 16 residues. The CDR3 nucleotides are TGTGCCAGCAGCTTAGAGATTTTAGCGGGGTACAATGAGCAGTTCTTC. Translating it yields CASSLEILAGYNEQFF.

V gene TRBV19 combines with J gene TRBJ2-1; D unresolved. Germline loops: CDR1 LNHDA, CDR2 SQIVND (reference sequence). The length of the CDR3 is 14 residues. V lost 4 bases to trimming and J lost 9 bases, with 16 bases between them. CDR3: CASSTQSQTGEQFF. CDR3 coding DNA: TGTGCCAGTAGTACCCAAAGCCAGACTGGTGAGCAGTTCTTC.

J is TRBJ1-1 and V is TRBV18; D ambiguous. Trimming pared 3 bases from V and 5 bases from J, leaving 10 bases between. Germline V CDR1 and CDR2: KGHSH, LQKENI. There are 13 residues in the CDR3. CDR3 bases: TGTGCCAGCTCACCTGAACATCGTACTGAAGCTTTCTTT. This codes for CASSPEHRTEAFF.

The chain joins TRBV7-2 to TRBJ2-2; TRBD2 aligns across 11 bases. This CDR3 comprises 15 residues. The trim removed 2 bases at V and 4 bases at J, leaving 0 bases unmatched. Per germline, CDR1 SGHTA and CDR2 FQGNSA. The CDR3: CASSLLAGGTGELFF. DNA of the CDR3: TGTGCCAGCAGCTTACTAGCGGGAGGCACCGGGGAGCTGTTTTTT.

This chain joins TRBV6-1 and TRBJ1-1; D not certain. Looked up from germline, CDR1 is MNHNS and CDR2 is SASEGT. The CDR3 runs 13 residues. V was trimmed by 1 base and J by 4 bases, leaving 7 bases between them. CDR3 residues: CASSEGHSTEAFF. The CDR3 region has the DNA TGTGCCAGCAGTGAAGGCCACAGCACTGAAGCTTTCTTT.

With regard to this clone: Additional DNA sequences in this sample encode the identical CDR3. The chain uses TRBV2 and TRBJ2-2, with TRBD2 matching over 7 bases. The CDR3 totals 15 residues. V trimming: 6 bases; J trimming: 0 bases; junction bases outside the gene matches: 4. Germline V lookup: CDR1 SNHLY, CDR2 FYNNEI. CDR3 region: CASSLTSANTGELFF. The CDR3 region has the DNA TGTGCCAGCAGCCTCACTAGCGCGAACACCGGGGAGCTGTTTTTT.

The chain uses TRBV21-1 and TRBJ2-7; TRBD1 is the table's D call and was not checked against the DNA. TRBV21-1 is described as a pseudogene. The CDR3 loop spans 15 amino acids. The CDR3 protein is CASSKHGTFDLEQYF. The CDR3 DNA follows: TGTGCCAGCAGCAAACACGGGACATTTGATCTGGAGCAGTACTTC.

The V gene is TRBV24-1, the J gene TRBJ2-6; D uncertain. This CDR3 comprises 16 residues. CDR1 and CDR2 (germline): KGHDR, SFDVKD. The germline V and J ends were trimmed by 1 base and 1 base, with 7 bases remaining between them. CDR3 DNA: TGTGCCACCAGTGATTTTCCGAGTTCTGGGGCCAACGTCCTGACTTTC. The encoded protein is CATSDFPSSGANVLTF.